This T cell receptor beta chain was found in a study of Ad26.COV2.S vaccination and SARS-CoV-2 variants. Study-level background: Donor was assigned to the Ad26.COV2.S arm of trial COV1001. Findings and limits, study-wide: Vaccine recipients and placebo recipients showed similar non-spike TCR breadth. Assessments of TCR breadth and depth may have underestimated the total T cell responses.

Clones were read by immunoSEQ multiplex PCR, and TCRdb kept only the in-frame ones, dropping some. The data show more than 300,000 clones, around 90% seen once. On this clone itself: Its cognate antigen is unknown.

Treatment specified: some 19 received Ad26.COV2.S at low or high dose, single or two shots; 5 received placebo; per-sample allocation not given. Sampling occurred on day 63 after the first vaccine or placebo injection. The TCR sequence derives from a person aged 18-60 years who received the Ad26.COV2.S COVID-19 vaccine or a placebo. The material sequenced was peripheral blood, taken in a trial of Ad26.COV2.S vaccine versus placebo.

CDR3 residues: CATSRDLRVSGGNTIYF. The CDR3 DNA is TGTGCCACCAGCAGAGATCTGAGGGTTTCGGGGGGAAACACCATATATTTT. This chain connects TRBV15 to TRBJ1-3; D unclear. Deletions cut 0 bases from V and 4 bases from J, with 16 bases between. The germline gives CDR1 LNHNV, CDR2 YYDKDF (reference sequence). The CDR3 is 17 amino acids.